What follows are 26 T cell receptor beta chains derived from one specimen sequenced in a study of blood T cell repertoires in COVID-19. Assay: immunoSEQ multiplex PCR; the TCRdb copy retains only in-frame clones and omits some. The table lists 45,000 to 60,000 clones, more than 75% of them singletons. What was sequenced was PBMCs or T cells enriched from blood (not recorded which). Every receptor here comes from a woman aged 45-65 years with acute COVID-19.

This sequence joins TRBV4-1 and TRBJ1-2; D remains unclear. This CDR3 spans 13 amino acids. The V end was cut by 4 bases, the J end by 8 bases, with 14 bases between. Germline-derived CDR1 and CDR2 are MGHRA and YSYEKL. DNA of the CDR3: TGCGCCAGCAGCCCGAGTGTGGTAAGCGGCTACACCTTC. Protein: CASSPSVVSGYTF.

This chain uses TRBV27 with TRBJ2-5, with 13 nucleotides matching TRBD2. Trimming took 8 bases from V and 5 from J; bases not matched to a gene: 8. Germline-derived CDR1 and CDR2 are MNHEY and SMNVEV (reference sequence). The CDR3 runs 15 residues. The CDR3 nucleotides are TGTGCCAGCGGTACTAGCGGGGGGGCGATGGAGACCCAGTACTTC. It yields the protein CASGTSGGAMETQYF.

This chain links TRBV6-5 with TRBJ1-1; 9 bases line up with TRBD1. V was clipped by 6 bases and J by 5 bases; unmatched bases: 1. Germline assignment: CDR1 MNHEY and CDR2 SVGAGI. The CDR3 covers 12 residues. CDR3 loop: CASRTGGTEAFF. CDR3 DNA: TGTGCCAGCAGGACAGGGGGGACTGAAGCTTTCTTT.

The rearrangement links TRBV7-2 to TRBJ2-7; perhaps TRBD2 as D (6 bases). The length of the CDR3 is 14 residues. V lost 0 bases, J lost 6 bases, and 12 bases lay in between. Per the germline V gene, CDR1 is SGHTA and CDR2 is FQGNSA. The CDR3 spells CASSLATGTFEQYF. The CDR3 nucleotides read TGTGCCAGCAGCTTAGCAACCGGGACTTTCGAGCAGTACTTC. Full variable domain (missing parts from reference TRBV7-2 and TRBJ2-7): GAGVSQSPSNKVTEKGKDVELRCDPISGHTALYWYRQSLGQGLEFLIYFQGNSAPDKSGLPSDRFSAERTGGSVSTLTIQRTQQEDSAVYLCASSLATGTFEQYFGPGTRLTVT.

V is TRBV6-4 and J is TRBJ2-6, with a tentative D call TRBD1 (6 bases). CDR1 MRHNA and CDR2 SNTAGT come from the germline V gene. V dropped 5 bases and J dropped 0 bases, with 20 bases sitting between them. CDR3 length: 19 residues. This CDR3 reads CASSTATGESSSGANVLTF. In DNA, the CDR3 is TGTGCCAGCAGTACCGCGACAGGAGAGTCGAGCTCTGGGGCCAACGTCCTGACTTTC.

This rearrangement joins TRBV5-1 to TRBJ2-5; D unclear. V lost 0 bases to trimming and J lost 6 bases, with 12 bases between them. From germline, CDR1 is SGHRS and CDR2 YFSETQ. The CDR3 covers 14 residues. The CDR3 loop reads CASSLVPTEQTQYF. The CDR3 bases are TGCGCCAGCAGCTTGGTTCCGACTGAACAGACCCAGTACTTC.

J is TRBJ2-6 and V is TRBV5-4; D might be TRBD1 (5 bases). The CDR3 spans 15 residues. The V gene's germline CDR1 is SGHNT and CDR2 YYREEE (reference sequence). The V and J ends lost 4 bases and 0 bases respectively, with 8 bases between them. The CDR3 loop is CASSERGSGANVLTF. CDR3 DNA: TGTGCCAGCAGCGAAAGGGGCTCTGGGGCCAACGTCCTGACTTTC.

This sequence joins TRBV7-2 and TRBJ1-5; TRBD1 agrees at 7 bases. The CDR3 runs to 16 residues. J lost 1 base, V lost 3 bases, and 6 bases had no gene match. Per germline, CDR1 SGHTA and CDR2 FQGNSA. CDR3 loop: CASSLGQYQSNQPQHF. In DNA, the CDR3 is TGTGCCAGCAGCTTGGGACAGTATCAGAGCAATCAGCCCCAGCATTTT. Complete variable domain (other parts from reference TRBV7-2 and TRBJ1-5): GAGVSQSPSNKVTEKGKDVELRCDPISGHTALYWYRQSLGQGLEFLIYFQGNSAPDKSGLPSDRFSAERTGGSVSTLTIQRTQQEDSAVYLCASSLGQYQSNQPQHFGDGTRLSIL.

This clone has only a few counts. The chain has TRBV21-1 and TRBJ1-5; the table's D call, TRBD1, has no DNA check behind it. TRBV21-1 is shown as a pseudogene. The CDR3 totals 18 residues. CDR3 protein: CASRGPERRQGNNQPQHF. The CDR3 DNA is TGTGCCAGCAGGGGACCCGAACGGAGACAGGGGAACAATCAGCCCCAGCATTTT.

The V gene is TRBV28, the J gene TRBJ2-7; 12 bases fit TRBD2. V gave up 5 bases and J gave up 7 bases; unmatched junction bases: 3. The CDR3 runs to 13 residues. Per the germline V gene, CDR1 is MDHEN and CDR2 is SYDVKM. For the CDR3, the DNA is TGTGCCAGCAGTCTAGCGGGGGGGCGTGAGCAGTACTTC. It specifies CASSLAGGREQYF.

This chain uses TRBV2 with TRBJ1-5, with 8 bases identical to TRBD1. V was pared by 7 bases and J by 5 bases, with 10 bases of the junction left unmatched. This CDR3 has 15 amino acids. Germline-derived CDR1 and CDR2 are SNHLY and FYNNEI. The CDR3 coding sequence is TGTGCCAGCATAGTAGGCAGGGGGCTCCATCAGCCCCAGCATTTT. Encoded protein: CASIVGRGLHQPQHF.

This chain uses TRBV7-6 with TRBJ1-6; 10 nucleotides match TRBD1. J gave up 9 bases and V 0 bases, and 11 bases lay outside the gene matches. Germline assignment: CDR1 SGHVS and CDR2 FNYEAQ. This CDR3 comprises 18 residues. As DNA, the CDR3 is TGTGCCAGCAGCTTAGCTGGGGTGACAGGGGGCGCGAGTTCACCCCTCCACTTT. As protein: CASSLAGVTGGASSPLHF.

This chain links TRBV27 with TRBJ2-3, with TRBD2 identical over 10 bases. The CDR3 spans 16 residues. V shed 6 bases and J 0 bases; nucleotides not matched to a gene: 6. The V gene's germline CDR1 is MNHEY and CDR2 SMNVEV (reference sequence). CDR3 nucleotides: TGTGCCAGCAGGGCCCCAGCGGGGGGGAGCACAGATACGCAGTATTTT. The encoded protein is CASRAPAGGSTDTQYF.

In DNA, the CDR3 is TGCGCCAGCAGCTGGGGACAGGCGAACACCGGGGAGCTGTTTTTT. This sequence encodes CASSWGQANTGELFF. V and J are TRBV5-1 and TRBJ2-2; 8 bases align to TRBD1. This CDR3 spans 15 amino acids. Germline lookup yields CDR1 SGHRS and CDR2 YFSETQ. V shed 3 bases, J shed 0 bases, and the junction held 1 base outside the gene matches.

V gene TRBV29-1 combines with J gene TRBJ1-3; no definite D call. The CDR3 has 14 amino acids. Trimming stripped 3 bases from V and 0 bases from J, with 9 bases between. CDR1 is SQVTM and CDR2 is ANQGSEA in the germline V gene. The chain's CDR3 is CSVDGGNSGNTIYF. CDR3 coding DNA: TGCAGCGTTGATGGCGGAAACTCTGGAAACACCATATATTTT.

This clone was picked up one time. The chain uses TRBV24-1 and TRBJ1-4; TRBD1 agrees at 10 bases. V was pared by 9 bases and J by 7 bases, with 10 bases of the junction left unmatched. The CDR3 length is 15 residues. CDR1 and CDR2 (germline): KGHDR, SFDVKD. In nucleotides, the CDR3 is TGTGCCACCTCCCGGGGGACAGGGGCAGGTGAAAAACTGTTTTTT. This codes for CATSRGTGAGEKLFF.

This clone was seen more than once but under ten times. The chain recombines TRBV11-1 with TRBJ1-1; 8 bases line up with TRBD1. CDR1 SGHAT and CDR2 FQDESV come from the germline V gene (reference sequence). CDR3 size: 16 residues. The V and J ends lost 2 bases and 1 base, in that order; junction bases with no gene match: 6. The DNA of the CDR3 is TGTGCCAGCAGCTTATACCCCGGGACAGGGAACACTGAAGCTTTCTTT. This gives the protein CASSLYPGTGNTEAFF. The full variable domain, with the rest looked up from reference TRBV11-1 and TRBJ1-1, is EAEVAQSPRYKITEKSQAVAFWCDPISGHATLYWYRQILGQGPELLVQFQDESVVDDSQLPKDRFSAERLKGVDSTLKIQPAELGDSAMYLCASSLYPGTGNTEAFFGQGTRLTVV.

The genes are TRBV12-3 or TRBV12-4 and TRBJ1-1; D not resolved. Trimming left V 4 bases short and J 1 base short, with 4 bases between. This CDR3 has 12 amino acids. CDR3 sequence reads: CASSSQNTEAFF. CDR3 nucleotide sequence: TGTGCCAGCAGTTCCCAGAACACTGAAGCTTTCTTT.

The rearrangement uses TRBV4-1 and TRBJ1-4, with 8 bases lining up with TRBD1. Per germline, CDR1 MGHRA and CDR2 YSYEKL. V shed 4 bases, J shed 10 bases, and the junction held 14 bases outside the gene matches. The CDR3 consists of 16 residues. In nucleotides, the CDR3 is TGCGCCAGCAGCCTCGACTTGGGACAGGAGTGGCGAAAACTGTTTTTT. This sequence encodes CASSLDLGQEWRKLFF.

V usage is TRBV6-5 and J usage is TRBJ1-5; D might be TRBD1 (5 bases). Trimming removed 7 bases from V and 6 bases from J, with 16 bases in between. This CDR3 region has 14 residues. CDR1 is MNHEY, CDR2 SVGAGI, per germline. The CDR3 nucleotides are TGTGCCAGCAAAGGGGAGGGTTTTTCTCAGCCCCAGCATTTT. Residues: CASKGEGFSQPQHF.

This clone has a single count. The chain has TRBV10-2 and TRBJ2-1, with 7 bases matching TRBD1. Germline assignment: CDR1 WSHSY and CDR2 SAAADI. The CDR3 has 15 amino acids. The V segment lost 4 bases and the J segment 3 bases; nucleotides outside the gene matches: 6. CDR3 loop: CASSALGQFYNEQFF. CDR3 sequence (DNA): TGCGCCAGCAGTGCTTTGGGACAGTTCTACAATGAGCAGTTCTTC.

The rearrangement joins TRBV11-2 to TRBJ2-5; 7 bases fit TRBD1. Germline V CDR1 and CDR2: SGHAT, FQNNGV. The V gene end was trimmed by 5 bases and the J gene end by 5 bases; junction bases not matched to a gene: 17. This CDR3 has 17 residues. Written as DNA, the CDR3 is TGTGCCAGCAGCCCCCCGCGTTGGGACAGTGCCTGGGAGACCCAGTACTTC. Translated, it gives CASSPPRWDSAWETQYF.

The chain combines TRBV19 with TRBJ1-2, with 9 bases identical to TRBD1. Germline-derived CDR1 and CDR2 are LNHDA and SQIVND (reference sequence). CDR3 length: 17 residues. The V gene end was trimmed by 4 bases and the J gene end by 8 bases; junction bases not matched to a gene: 17. Here the CDR3 reads CASSTTPGTGFMRGYTF. CDR3 bases: TGTGCCAGTAGTACCACCCCCGGGACAGGGTTTATGCGAGGCTACACCTTC.

This rearrangement joins TRBV5-1 to TRBJ1-4, with a possible D match to TRBD1 (6 bases). The germline gives CDR1 SGHRS, CDR2 YFSETQ. V was clipped by 4 bases and J by 3 bases, with 16 bases between them. There are 16 residues in the CDR3. The DNA of the CDR3 is TGCGCCAGCAGCACTCAGGGGAATCAGGCTAATGAAAAACTGTTTTTT. It codes for CASSTQGNQANEKLFF.

This clone was seen once. This rearrangement joins TRBV18 to TRBJ1-3; TRBD1 aligns across 12 bases. V gave up 9 bases and J gave up 2 bases; unmatched junction bases: 5. This CDR3 has 15 residues. Germline V gene lookup returns CDR1 KGHSH and CDR2 LQKENI. The CDR3 here is CASSGQGATGNTIYF. The CDR3 nucleotides are TGTGCCAGTTCGGGACAGGGGGCTACTGGAAACACCATATATTTT.

This sequence joins TRBV2 and TRBJ1-5; a weak D match, TRBD1 (6 bases). The germline gives CDR1 SNHLY, CDR2 FYNNEI. Trimming removed 5 bases at V and 4 bases at J, with 12 bases between. The CDR3 is 14 residues long. DNA for the CDR3: TGTGCCAGCAGTTGGGAGACAGGTAATCAGCCCCAGCATTTT. It yields the protein CASSWETGNQPQHF.